Listed here is a single T cell receptor (beta chain). Germline CDR1 and CDR2: SGHVS and FQNEAQ. The length of the CDR3 is 14 residues. The ends were cut back, 1 base at V and 2 bases at J, with 9 bases in the middle. The data belong to a study of cytomegalovirus exposure and HLA in healthy donors. The PCR contained 60 Vbeta and 13 Jbeta primers. Sequencing was performed with immunoSEQ multiplex PCR; in TCRdb, only in-frame clones are kept and a portion is missing. The table includes 150,000 to 200,000 clones, roughly 80% detected once. Sequencing was done on a sample of PBMCs. The sequence derives from a woman between 50 and 59 years old in good health and CMV-seronegative. This sequence joins TRBV7-8 and TRBJ2-7; a weak D match, TRBD1 (6 bases). The CDR3 coding sequence is TGTGCCAGCAGCTTAGAGGGACAAACCTACGAGCAGTACTTC. Its protein product is CASSLEGQTYEQYF.